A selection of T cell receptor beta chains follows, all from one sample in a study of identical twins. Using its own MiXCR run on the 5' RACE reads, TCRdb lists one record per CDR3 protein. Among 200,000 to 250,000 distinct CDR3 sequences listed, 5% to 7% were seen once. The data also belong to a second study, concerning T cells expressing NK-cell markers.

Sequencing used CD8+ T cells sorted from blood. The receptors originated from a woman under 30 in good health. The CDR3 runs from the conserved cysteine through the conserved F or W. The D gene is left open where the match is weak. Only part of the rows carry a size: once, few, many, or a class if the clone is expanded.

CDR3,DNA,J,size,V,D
CASSLGHEQYF,TGTGCCAGCAGTTTGGGGCACGAGCAGTACTTC,TRBJ2-7,many,TRBV12-3/TRBV12-4,-
CSVVGRESYNEQFF,TGCAGCGTTGTTGGGCGGGAGAGCTACAATGAGCAGTTCTTC,TRBJ2-1,few,TRBV29-1,TRBD2
CATSGNTDTQYF,TGTGCCACCAGCGGAAACACAGATACGCAGTATTTT,TRBJ2-3,few,TRBV11-1,-
CASTLSETGLNEQFF,TGTGCCAGCACCCTGAGTGAGACAGGGCTCAACGAGCAGTTCTTC,TRBJ2-1,many,TRBV6-2/TRBV6-3,TRBD1
CASSTDRGPYNEQFF,TGCGCCAGCAGCACCGACAGGGGCCCCTACAATGAGCAGTTCTTC,TRBJ2-1,many,TRBV5-1,TRBD1
CASSLGSTDGYTF,TGTGCCAGCAGTTTAGGCAGTACCGATGGCTACACCTTC,TRBJ1-2,few,TRBV12-3/TRBV12-4,-
CASTVTGGINEQFF,TGTGCCAGCACCGTGACAGGGGGCATAAATGAGCAGTTCTTC,TRBJ2-1,-,TRBV27,TRBD1
CATSGGQTPRDEQFF,TGTGCCACCAGCGGCGGTCAGACTCCGAGGGATGAGCAGTTCTTC,TRBJ2-1,-,TRBV15,-
CASSRRLAGDIQYF,TGTGCCAGCAGCCGCCGACTAGCGGGAGACATTCAGTACTTC,TRBJ2-4,many,TRBV3-1,TRBD2
CSANGGDSYEQYF,TGCAGTGCTAATGGGGGGGATTCCTACGAGCAGTACTTC,TRBJ2-7,-,TRBV20-1,TRBD2
CASSPSLVGQDFF,TGTGCCAGCAGTCCCTCCTTGGTAGGACAAGACTTCTTT,TRBJ1-1,many,TRBV12-3/TRBV12-4,-
CAITDTRLSYGYTF,TGTGCCATTACTGACACTCGGCTAAGCTATGGCTACACCTTC,TRBJ1-2,-,TRBV7-9,-
CASSQSGRHPFGNEQFF,TGTGCCAGCAGTCAAAGCGGGAGGCATCCATTTGGGAATGAGCAGTTCTTC,TRBJ2-1,few,TRBV6-1,TRBD2
CATRLGAIRELFF,TGTGCCACACGATTGGGGGCTATCCGGGAGCTGTTTTTT,TRBJ2-2,few,TRBV6-2/TRBV6-3,-
CSARAAANYGYTF,TGCAGTGCTAGAGCGGCCGCGAACTATGGCTACACCTTC,TRBJ1-2,many,TRBV20-1,-
CASSSATGYNTEAFF,TGTGCCAGCAGCTCAGCGACAGGGTATAACACTGAAGCTTTCTTT,TRBJ1-1,few,TRBV5-6,TRBD1
CASSYGKNTGELFF,TGTGCCAGCAGTTACGGCAAGAACACCGGGGAGCTGTTTTTT,TRBJ2-2,-,TRBV6-5,-
CASSESSGGPLDEQYF,TGTGCCAGCAGCGAATCTAGCGGGGGCCCCCTAGACGAGCAGTACTTC,TRBJ2-7,many,TRBV9,TRBD2
CASSQDGEETNEQFF,TGCGCCAGCAGCCAAGATGGAGAGGAGACCAATGAGCAGTTCTTC,TRBJ2-1,-,TRBV4-3,-
CASSVAAGTPSGYTF,TGTGCCAGCAGCGTAGCGGCAGGGACGCCCAGCGGCTACACCTTC,TRBJ1-2,-,TRBV9,-
CASSLAVQGGADTQYF,TGTGCCAGCAGCTTAGCGGTACAGGGAGGGGCCGATACGCAGTATTTT,TRBJ2-3,few,TRBV7-6,-
CASSLDGTSYEQYF,TGTGCCAGCAGTTTAGACGGGACTTCCTACGAGCAGTACTTC,TRBJ2-7,few,TRBV12-3/TRBV12-4,-
CASSPGTDFFEQYF,TGTGCCAGCAGTCCCGGGACAGACTTCTTCGAGCAGTACTTC,TRBJ2-7,few,TRBV7-7,TRBD1
CASSYNGRAHRTSTDTQYF,TGTGCCAGCAGTTATAACGGAAGGGCCCATCGAACTAGCACAGATACGCAGTATTTT,TRBJ2-3,-,TRBV6-2/TRBV6-3,-
CASTAGIHINIQYF,TGTGCCAGCACCGCCGGGATTCATATAAACATTCAGTACTTC,TRBJ2-4,many,TRBV7-2,-
CSVPRRNEQFF,TGCAGCGTCCCCCGGCGCAATGAGCAGTTCTTC,TRBJ2-1,-,TRBV29-1,-
CASSLYPLGGYTF,TGTGCCAGCAGTTTATACCCCTTAGGGGGCTACACCTTC,TRBJ1-2,many,TRBV27,-
CASSQGGTGVADTQYF,TGCGCCAGCAGCCAGGGGGGGACAGGGGTGGCAGATACGCAGTATTTT,TRBJ2-3,-,TRBV4-1,TRBD1
CSVEEGLEGYEQYF,TGCAGCGTTGAAGAAGGGCTCGAGGGCTACGAGCAGTACTTC,TRBJ2-7,-,TRBV29-1,-
CASTRTGPYEQYF,TGTGCCAGCACCAGGACAGGCCCCTACGAGCAGTACTTC,TRBJ2-7,-,TRBV6-1,TRBD1
CASSLSKQTEAFF,TGTGCCAGCAGTTTATCGAAACAGACTGAAGCTTTCTTT,TRBJ1-1,many,TRBV27,-
CASSQDQLAGGGTDTQYF,TGTGCCAGCAGCCAAGATCAACTAGCGGGGGGGGGCACAGATACGCAGTATTTT,TRBJ2-3,few,TRBV4-2,TRBD2
CASSLSLNYEQYF,TGCGCCAGCAGCTTGTCCCTCAACTACGAGCAGTACTTC,TRBJ2-7,many,TRBV5-1,-
CSASMNNEQFF,TGCAGTGCCTCGATGAACAATGAGCAGTTCTTC,TRBJ2-1,many,TRBV20-1,-
CSAETSGGTTDTQYF,TGCAGTGCTGAGACTAGCGGGGGCACCACAGATACGCAGTATTTT,TRBJ2-3,-,TRBV20-1,TRBD2
CASSPRGQGYIEAFF,TGTGCCAGCAGCCCCAGGGGACAGGGTTATATTGAAGCTTTCTTT,TRBJ1-1,-,TRBV7-3,TRBD1
CASSPDRGKANYGYTF,TGTGCCAGCAGTCCGGACAGGGGGAAAGCTAACTATGGCTACACCTTC,TRBJ1-2,-,TRBV6-1,TRBD1